The entry that follows covers one T cell receptor beta chain sequence. This sample stems from a study of technical replicates of blood from several donors. This CDR3 contains 14 residues. With 8 bases removed from V and 4 bases from J, the gap between germline ends came to 17 bases. Germline V gene data show CDR1 as MNHNY and CDR2 as SVGAGI (reference sequence). Sequencing used immunoSEQ multiplex PCR; TCRdb keeps in-frame clones, though not all of them. Of approximately 94,000 clones listed, around 96% were seen once; the top ten hold 0.35% to 0.45%. The clonotype was recovered from a human donor in good health. Material for sequencing was T cells isolated from PBMCs. The J gene is TRBJ1-2, the V gene TRBV6-6; possible D gene TRBD1, 5 bases. The CDR3 nucleotides read TGTGCCAGCTTGCCCCTTCTCCAGGGCTATGGCTACACCTTC. The encoded protein is CASLPLLQGYGYTF.